Included here is one TCR beta chain sequence, with context. Antigen unknown. This entry is derived from a study of T cells in Graves' hyperthyroidism and ophthalmopathy. General observations from the study: Among clonotypes expanded in thyroid above 0.001, most were also found in blood.

Researchers amplified the TCR beta CDR3 regions from RNA transcripts. The HTBI primer set served for first-round RT-PCR of the TCR CDR3. From the multiplex PCR reads, TCRdb called clonotypes with MiXCR, one entry per CDR3 protein. Seen here are under 300,000 distinct CDR3 sequences, 22% observed once, and the top ten hold about 60%. The PBMCs were taken from approximately 9.7 ml of fresh peripheral blood. With 8 bases removed from V and 10 bases from J, the gap between germline ends came to 12 bases. CDR1 is ENHRY, CDR2 SYGVKD, per germline. The CDR3 has 11 amino acids. The TCR sequence derives from a young man with Graves' ophthalmopathy. The source material was blood. The chain is built from TRBV10-3 and TRBJ2-1, with TRBD1 as a possible D gene (5 bases). CDR3 sequence: CAIADNREQFF. The CDR3 DNA follows: TGTGCCATCGCCGATAACAGGGAGCAGTTCTTC.